Listed below are T cell receptor beta chains from one sample, sequenced in a study of cytomegalovirus exposure and HLA in healthy donors. Produced via immunoSEQ multiplex PCR; TCRdb's table is partial and in-frame only. The data show 200,000 to 250,000 clones, roughly 80% seen once. The material sequenced was PBMCs. These receptors all come from a woman aged 40 to 50 in good health and CMV-seropositive. The CDR3 runs from the conserved cysteine through the conserved F or W. Fields, in order: clone size, D gene, V gene, J gene, CDR3 protein, CDR3 DNA. A D gene is named only where the DNA matches it firmly. For some rows the clone size is stated as once, few or many, or as a class when expanded; others skip it.

>.|TRBD1|TRBV25-1|TRBJ2-3
CASHGTGRSDTQYF
TGTGCCAGCCACGGGACAGGGCGTTCAGATACGCAGTATTTT
>.|.|TRBV7-8|TRBJ1-3
CASSLDRPGVGDTIYF
TGTGCCAGCAGCTTAGATAGGCCAGGGGTCGGTGACACCATATATTTT
>.|TRBD1|TRBV6-7|TRBJ2-2
CASSSDRGRRGELFF
TGTGCCAGCAGCTCGGACAGGGGGCGCAGAGGGGAGCTGTTTTTT
>few|.|TRBV7-2|TRBJ2-7
CASSLLSASRMSSYEQYF
TGTGCCAGCAGCTTACTCAGTGCTAGCCGCATGAGCTCCTACGAGCAGTACTTC
>.|.|TRBV6-1|TRBJ2-4
CASRPTGSAKNIQYF
TGTGCCAGCAGGCCAACAGGTTCTGCCAAAAACATTCAGTACTTC
>.|TRBD1|TRBV5-8|TRBJ1-5
CASSLATGAVNQPQHF
TGTGCCAGCAGCTTGGCTACAGGGGCCGTGAATCAGCCCCAGCATTTT
>.|.|TRBV4-3|TRBJ2-3
CASSQDSRTVRPDTQYF
TGCGCCAGCAGCCAAGATTCAAGGACAGTGAGGCCAGATACGCAGTATTTT
>.|.|TRBV5-1|TRBJ1-4
CASSLALTDEKLFF
TGCGCCAGCAGCTTGGCCTTGACAGATGAAAAACTGTTTTTT
>few|.|TRBV5-4|TRBJ2-7
CASIPGGAYWEQYF
TGTGCCAGCATCCCTGGGGGGGCGTACTGGGAGCAGTACTTC
>.|.|TRBV7-6|TRBJ2-2
CASSPRPAGGELFF
TGTGCCAGCAGCCCACGACCCGCGGGCGGGGAGCTGTTTTTT
>few|.|TRBV7-8|TRBJ1-2
CASSPWTANYGYTF
TGTGCCAGCAGCCCATGGACAGCAAACTATGGCTACACCTTC
>.|.|TRBV11-2|TRBJ2-1
CASSLFLVAYNEQFF
TGTGCCAGCAGCTTGTTCTTAGTAGCCTACAATGAGCAGTTCTTC
>.|.|TRBV15|TRBJ2-3
CATSERATDTQYF
TGTGCCACCAGTGAGCGGGCCACAGATACGCAGTATTTT
>.|TRBD1|TRBV6-1|TRBJ2-7
CASSEPGQGSGNEQYF
TGTGCCAGCAGTGAACCCGGACAGGGTTCTGGAAACGAGCAGTACTTC
>.|TRBD1|TRBV10-3|TRBJ1-2
CAISESTGVNYGYTF
TGTGCCATCAGTGAGTCGACAGGGGTTAACTATGGCTACACCTTC
>.|.|TRBV5-1|TRBJ2-1
CASSFRGNTGEQFF
TGCGCCAGCAGCTTTCGGGGCAATACAGGGGAGCAGTTCTTC
>.|.|TRBV5-1|TRBJ1-2
CASSLGREDYGYTF
TGCGCCAGCAGCTTGGGTAGGGAGGACTATGGCTACACCTTC
>.|.|TRBV6-8|TRBJ1-6
CASPFPDRPDSPLHF
TGTGCCAGCCCTTTCCCCGACAGGCCGGATTCACCCCTCCACTTT
>.|.|TRBV19|TRBJ2-1
CASSIRYNEQFF
TGTGCCAGTAGTATCCGCTACAATGAGCAGTTCTTC
>.|.|TRBV7-9|TRBJ2-7
CASSRRDTRSYEQYF
TGTGCCAGCAGCAGAAGGGACACCCGATCCTACGAGCAGTACTTC
>.|.|TRBV5-8|TRBJ1-5
CASSLGQGSNQPQHF
TGTGCCAGCAGCTTAGGCCAGGGGAGCAATCAGCCCCAGCATTTT
>.|TRBD2|TRBV6-5|TRBJ2-3
CASSYFSGTSTDTQYF
TGTGCCAGCAGTTACTTTAGCGGGACTAGCACAGATACGCAGTATTTT